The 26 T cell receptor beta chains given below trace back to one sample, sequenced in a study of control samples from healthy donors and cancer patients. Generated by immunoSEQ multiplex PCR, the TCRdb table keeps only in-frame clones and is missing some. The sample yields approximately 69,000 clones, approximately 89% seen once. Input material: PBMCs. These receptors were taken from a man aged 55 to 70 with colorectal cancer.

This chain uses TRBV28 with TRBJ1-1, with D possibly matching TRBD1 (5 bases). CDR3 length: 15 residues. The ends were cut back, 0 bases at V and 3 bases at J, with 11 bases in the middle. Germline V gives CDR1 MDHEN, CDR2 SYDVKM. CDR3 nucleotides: TGTGCCAGCAGTTTATGGGGGCCGAGGGACACTGAAGCTTTCTTT. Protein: CASSLWGPRDTEAFF.

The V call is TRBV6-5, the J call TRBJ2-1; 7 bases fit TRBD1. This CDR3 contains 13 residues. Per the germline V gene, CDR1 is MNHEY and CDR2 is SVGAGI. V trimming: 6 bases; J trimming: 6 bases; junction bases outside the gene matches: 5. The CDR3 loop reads CASRMTGSNEQFF. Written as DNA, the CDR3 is TGTGCCAGCAGAATGACAGGGTCCAATGAGCAGTTCTTC.

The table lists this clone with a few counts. This chain's CDR3 is CASSLGTSYLFF. The DNA of the CDR3 is TGTGCCAGCAGCTTAGGGACTAGCTACCTGTTTTTT. The V and J genes are TRBV7-9 and TRBJ2-2, with 8 bases aligning to TRBD2. The CDR3 contains 12 residues. Trimming cost V 1 base and J 14 bases; bases outside gene matches: 3. The germline V gene has CDR1 SEHNR and CDR2 FQNEAQ (reference sequence).

The CDR3, as DNA: TGCGCCAGCAGCCAGGAGACAGGGCAGAACTACGAGCAGTACTTC. It is translated as CASSQETGQNYEQYF. The chain combines TRBV4-3 with TRBJ2-7; 7 nucleotides line up with TRBD1. The CDR3 totals 15 residues. Germline V gives CDR1 LGHNA, CDR2 YSLEER. V was pared by 3 bases and J by 3 bases, with 8 bases of the junction left unmatched.

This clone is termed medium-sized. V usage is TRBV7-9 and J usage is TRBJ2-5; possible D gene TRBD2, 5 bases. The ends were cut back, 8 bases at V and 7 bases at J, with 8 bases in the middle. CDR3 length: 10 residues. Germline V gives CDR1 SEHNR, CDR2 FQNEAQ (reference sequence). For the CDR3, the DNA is TGTGCCAGCGCGAGGGTGACCCAGTACTTC. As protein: CASARVTQYF.

In DNA form, the CDR3 reads TGCGCCAGCAGCCAAGAAATCGGACACCCGAACACTGAAGCTTTCTTT. Protein: CASSQEIGHPNTEAFF. J is TRBJ1-1 and V is TRBV4-3; possibly TRBD1 for D (5 bases). Trimming cost V 0 bases and J 1 base, with 12 bases left between them. The CDR3 runs to 16 residues. In germline, CDR1 is LGHNA, CDR2 YSLEER.

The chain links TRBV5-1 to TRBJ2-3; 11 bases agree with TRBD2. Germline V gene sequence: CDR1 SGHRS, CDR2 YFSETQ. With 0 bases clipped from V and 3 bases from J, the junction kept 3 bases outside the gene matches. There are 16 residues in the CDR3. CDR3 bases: TGCGCCAGCAGCTTGGGCACTAGCGGGGGTACAGATACGCAGTATTTT. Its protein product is CASSLGTSGGTDTQYF.

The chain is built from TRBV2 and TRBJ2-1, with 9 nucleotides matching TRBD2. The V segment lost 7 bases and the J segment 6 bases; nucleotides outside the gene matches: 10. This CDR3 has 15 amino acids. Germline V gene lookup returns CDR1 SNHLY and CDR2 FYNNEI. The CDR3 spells CASNDRTSVSNEQFF. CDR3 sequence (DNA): TGTGCCAGCAACGATAGGACTAGCGTGAGCAATGAGCAGTTCTTC.

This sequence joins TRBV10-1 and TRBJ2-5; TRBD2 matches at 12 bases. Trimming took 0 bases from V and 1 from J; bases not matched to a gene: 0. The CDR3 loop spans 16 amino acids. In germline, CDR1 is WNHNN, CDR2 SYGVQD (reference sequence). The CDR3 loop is CASSESTSGGQETQYF. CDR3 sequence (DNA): TGCGCCAGCAGTGAGTCGACTAGCGGGGGCCAAGAGACCCAGTACTTC.

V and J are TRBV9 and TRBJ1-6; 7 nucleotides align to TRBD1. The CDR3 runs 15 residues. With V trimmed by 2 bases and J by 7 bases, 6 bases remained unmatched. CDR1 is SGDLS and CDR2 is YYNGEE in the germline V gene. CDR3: CASSVNRGKNSPLHF. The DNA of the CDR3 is TGTGCCAGCAGCGTTAACAGGGGAAAGAATTCACCCCTCCACTTT.

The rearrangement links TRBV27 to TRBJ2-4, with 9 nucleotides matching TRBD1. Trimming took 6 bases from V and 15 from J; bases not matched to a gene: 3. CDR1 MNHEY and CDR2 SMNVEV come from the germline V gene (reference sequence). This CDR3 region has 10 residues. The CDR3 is CASRGGQGYF. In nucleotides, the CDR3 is TGTGCCAGCAGGGGGGGACAGGGGTACTTC.

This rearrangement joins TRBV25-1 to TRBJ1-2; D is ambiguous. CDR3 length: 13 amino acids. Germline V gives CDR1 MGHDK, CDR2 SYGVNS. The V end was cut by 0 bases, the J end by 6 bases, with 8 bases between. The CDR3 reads CASSEYGVDGYTF. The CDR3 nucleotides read TGTGCCAGCAGTGAATATGGGGTCGATGGCTACACCTTC.

The CDR3 DNA sequence: TGTGCCAGCAGCTTAGGGGGGCTTGCGGGTGCAGAAGCTTTCTTT. Translation: CASSLGGLAGAEAFF. The rearrangement joins TRBV7-8 to TRBJ1-1, with D tentatively TRBD1 (6 bases). The CDR3 is made up of 15 amino acids. V was trimmed by 1 base and J by 8 bases, leaving 17 bases between them. Germline lookup yields CDR1 SGHVS and CDR2 FQNEAQ.

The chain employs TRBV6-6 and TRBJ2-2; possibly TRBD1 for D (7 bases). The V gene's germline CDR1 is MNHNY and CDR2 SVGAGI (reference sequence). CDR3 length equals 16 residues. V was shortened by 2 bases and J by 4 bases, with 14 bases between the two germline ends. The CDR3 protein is CASSYTFQGGTGELFF. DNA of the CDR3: TGTGCCAGCAGTTACACTTTCCAGGGGGGCACCGGGGAGCTGTTTTTT.

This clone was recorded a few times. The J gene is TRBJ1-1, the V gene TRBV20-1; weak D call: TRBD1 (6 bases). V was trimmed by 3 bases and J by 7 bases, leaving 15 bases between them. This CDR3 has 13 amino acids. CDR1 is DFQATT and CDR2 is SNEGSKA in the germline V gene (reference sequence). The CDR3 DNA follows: TGCAGTGCTAGTTCGCAGGGGCTCCGTGAAGCTTTCTTT. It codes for CSASSQGLREAFF.

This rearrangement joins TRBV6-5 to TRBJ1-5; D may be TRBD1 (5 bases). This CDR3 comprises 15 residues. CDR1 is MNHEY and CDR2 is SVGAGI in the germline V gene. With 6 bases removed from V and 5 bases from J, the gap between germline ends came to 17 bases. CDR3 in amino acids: CASRDPGAFDQPQHF. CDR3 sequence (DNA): TGTGCCAGCAGGGACCCCGGGGCGTTTGATCAGCCCCAGCATTTT.

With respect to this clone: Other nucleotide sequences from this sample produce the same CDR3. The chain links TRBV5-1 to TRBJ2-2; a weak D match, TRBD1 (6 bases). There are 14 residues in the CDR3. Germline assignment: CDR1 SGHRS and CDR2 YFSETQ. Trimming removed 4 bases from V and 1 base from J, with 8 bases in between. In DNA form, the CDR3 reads TGCGCCAGCAGCCAGGGACAGAACACCGGGGAGCTGTTTTTT. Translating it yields CASSQGQNTGELFF.

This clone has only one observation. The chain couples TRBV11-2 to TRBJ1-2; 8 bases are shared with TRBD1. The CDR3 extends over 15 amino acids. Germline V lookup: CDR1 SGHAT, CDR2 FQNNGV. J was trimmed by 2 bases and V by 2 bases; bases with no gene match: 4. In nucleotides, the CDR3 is TGTGCCAGCAGCTTACAGGGGGCCCCAAACTATGGCTACACCTTC. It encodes CASSLQGAPNYGYTF.

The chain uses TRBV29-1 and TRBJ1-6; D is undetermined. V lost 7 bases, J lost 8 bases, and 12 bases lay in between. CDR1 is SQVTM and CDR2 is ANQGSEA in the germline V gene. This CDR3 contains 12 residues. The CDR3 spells CSAPKLHSPLHF. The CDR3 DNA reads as TGCAGCGCCCCGAAGCTGCATTCACCCCTCCACTTT.

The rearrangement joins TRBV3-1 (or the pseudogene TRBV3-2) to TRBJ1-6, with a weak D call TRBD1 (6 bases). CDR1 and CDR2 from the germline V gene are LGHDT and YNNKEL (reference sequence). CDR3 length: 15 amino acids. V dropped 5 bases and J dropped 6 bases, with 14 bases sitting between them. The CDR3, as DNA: TGTGCCAGCAGCGTGGGGACACCCTCTAATTCACCCCTCCACTTT. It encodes CASSVGTPSNSPLHF.

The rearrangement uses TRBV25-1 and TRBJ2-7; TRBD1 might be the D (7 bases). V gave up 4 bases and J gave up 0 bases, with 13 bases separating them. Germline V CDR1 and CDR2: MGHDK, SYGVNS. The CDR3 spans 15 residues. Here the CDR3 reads CASSGGAGGSYEQYF. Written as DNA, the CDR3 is TGTGCCAGCAGTGGGGGGGCAGGGGGCTCCTACGAGCAGTACTTC.

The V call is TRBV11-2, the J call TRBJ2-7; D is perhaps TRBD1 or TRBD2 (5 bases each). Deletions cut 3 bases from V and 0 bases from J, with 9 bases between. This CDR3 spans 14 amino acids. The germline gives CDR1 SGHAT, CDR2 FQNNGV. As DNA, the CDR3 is TGTGCCAGCAGCTTGGGGACCCTCTCCTACGAGCAGTACTTC. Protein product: CASSLGTLSYEQYF.

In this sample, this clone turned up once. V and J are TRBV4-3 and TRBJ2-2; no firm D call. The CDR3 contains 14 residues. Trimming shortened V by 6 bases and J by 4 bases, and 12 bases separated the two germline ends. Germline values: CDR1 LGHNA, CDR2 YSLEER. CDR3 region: CASRPIPTTGELFF. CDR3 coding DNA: TGCGCCAGCAGGCCAATCCCTACCACCGGGGAGCTGTTTTTT.

The CDR3 nucleotides read TGCGCCAGCAGCCAAGAAGGACTCGGCGGGCAGTTCTTC. Translating gives CASSQEGLGGQFF. The rearrangement joins TRBV4-1 to TRBJ2-1; D might be TRBD2 (5 bases). V was trimmed by 0 bases and J by 12 bases, leaving 12 bases between them. CDR1 is MGHRA, CDR2 YSYEKL, per germline. CDR3 length: 13 residues.

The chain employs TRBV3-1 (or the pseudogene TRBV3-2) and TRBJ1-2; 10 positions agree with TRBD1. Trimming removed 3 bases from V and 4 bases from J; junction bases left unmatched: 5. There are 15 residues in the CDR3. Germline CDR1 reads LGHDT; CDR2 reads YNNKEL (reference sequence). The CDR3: CASSHVDRGSYGYTF. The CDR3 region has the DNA TGTGCCAGCAGCCATGTGGACAGGGGGAGCTATGGCTACACCTTC.

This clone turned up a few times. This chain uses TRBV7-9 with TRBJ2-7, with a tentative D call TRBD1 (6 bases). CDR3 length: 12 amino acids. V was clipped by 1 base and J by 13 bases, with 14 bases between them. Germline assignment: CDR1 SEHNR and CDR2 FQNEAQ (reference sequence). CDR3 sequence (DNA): TGTGCCAGCAGCTTAGGTACGGGACACCCTTACTTC. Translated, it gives CASSLGTGHPYF. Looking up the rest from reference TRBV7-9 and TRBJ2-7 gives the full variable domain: DTGVSQNPRHKITKRGQNVTFRCDPISEHNRLYWYRQTLGQGPEFLTYFQNEAQLEKSRLLSDRFSAERPKGSFSTLEIQRTEQGDSAMYLCASSLGTGHPYFGPGTRLTVT.